Following are 18 T cell receptor beta chains from one sample sequenced in a study of vaccination and CD4 T cells after COVID-19. As for treatment: approximately 9-day PBMC culture with coronavirus spike peptide pools or control peptides (ViraFEST assay). Pre-COVID-19 pandemic sampling (2011-2018) yielded the unexposed donor's CD4+ T cells. Cultured CD4+ T cell DNA underwent sequencing with the Oncomine TCR Beta short-read assay. TCRdb redid the calling of the PCR reads with MiXCR, one entry per CDR3 protein. The table has 5,500 to 8,000 distinct CDR3 sequences, around half seen once. These receptors have no known antigen. The sequenced material came from CD4+ T cells from blood, cultured in vitro. The origin of the receptors is a human donor in good health.

The chain employs TRBV10-1 and TRBJ2-3; no clear D. Germline CDR1 WNHNN, CDR2 SYGVQD (reference sequence). Trimming shortened V by 5 bases and J by 2 bases, and 5 bases separated the two germline ends. The length of the CDR3 is 12 residues. CDR3 DNA: TGCGCCAGCAGTTTTTCCACAGATACGCAGTATTTT. Translation: CASSFSTDTQYF.

The sample holds a few counts of this clonotype. The chain recombines TRBV20-1 with TRBJ1-1; D not certain. Per the germline V gene, CDR1 is DFQATT and CDR2 is SNEGSKA (reference sequence). The CDR3 contains 13 residues. The V end lost 3 bases, the J end lost 4 bases, and 12 bases lay between the germline ends. CDR3 amino acids: CSARKAISTEAFF. The DNA for the CDR3 is TGCAGTGCTAGGAAAGCTATCAGCACTGAAGCTTTCTTT.

This chain links TRBV7-3 with TRBJ1-1; no reliable D call. The CDR3 totals 15 residues. The germline V and J ends were trimmed by 5 bases and 4 bases, with 17 bases remaining between them. The germline CDR1 and CDR2 sequences are SGHTA and FQGTGA. The CDR3 sequence is CASSEGYFLGTEAFF. The CDR3, as DNA: TGTGCCAGCAGCGAAGGCTATTTTTTGGGCACTGAAGCTTTCTTT.

The chain recombines TRBV2 with TRBJ2-5; 7 nucleotides match TRBD2. Germline trimming cut 10 bases from V and 5 bases from J; bases unmatched to any gene: 10. The CDR3 consists of 13 residues. Per the germline V gene, CDR1 is SNHLY and CDR2 is FYNNEI. CDR3 in amino acids: CAIGGGPWETQYF. CDR3 bases: TGTGCCATCGGGGGAGGGCCTTGGGAGACCCAGTACTTC.

This clonotype was detected only a few times. The gene calls are TRBV20-1 and TRBJ2-2, with TRBD1 matching over 7 bases. This CDR3 comprises 16 residues. Germline V gene sequence: CDR1 DFQATT, CDR2 SNEGSKA (reference sequence). V shed 2 bases and J 0 bases; nucleotides not matched to a gene: 6. CDR3 residues: CSARLPGTANTGELFF. The CDR3 DNA sequence: TGCAGTGCTAGACTCCCAGGGACAGCGAACACCGGGGAGCTGTTTTTT.

In this sample, this clonotype turned up a few times. The gene calls are TRBV29-1 and TRBJ1-2, with D uncertain. The CDR3 has 10 amino acids. Trimming shortened V by 4 bases and J by 6 bases, and 6 bases separated the two germline ends. Germline-derived CDR1 and CDR2 are SQVTM and ANQGSEA. In DNA, the CDR3 is TGCAGCGTTGGATGGAATGGCTACACCTTC. This gives the protein CSVGWNGYTF. The full variable domain, in which reference TRBV29-1 and TRBJ1-2 provide the parts outside the CDR3, is SAVISQKPSRDICQRGTSLTIQCQVDSQVTMMFWYRQQPGQSLTLIATANQGSEATYESGFVIDKFPISRPNLTFSTLTVSNMSPEDSSIYLCSVGWNGYTFGSGTRLTVV.

The chain couples TRBV7-3 to TRBJ2-2; TRBD2 matches at 13 bases. The CDR3 is 15 residues long. V lost 6 bases and J lost 9; bases outside the gene matches: 7. Germline V CDR1 and CDR2: SGHTA, FQGTGA. In DNA, the CDR3 is TGTGCCAGCAGTTCCGGGACTAGCGGGGTCAGGGAGCTGTTTTTT. Amino acid sequence: CASSSGTSGVRELFF.

The rearrangement uses TRBV2 and TRBJ1-1; D ambiguous. V was pared by 10 bases and J by 4 bases, with 10 bases between. This CDR3 spans 11 amino acids. The germline V gene has CDR1 SNHLY and CDR2 FYNNEI. CDR3 coding DNA: TGTGCCACGAAGGGAGGCACTGAAGCTTTCTTT. Its protein is CATKGGTEAFF. The variable domain in full, completed from reference TRBV2 and TRBJ1-1, reads EPEVTQTPSHQVTQMGQEVILRCVPISNHLYFYWYRQILGQKVEFLVSFYNNEISEKSEIFDDQFSVERPDGSNFTLKIRSTKLEDSAMYFCATKGGTEAFFGQGTRLTVV.

V usage is TRBV6-1 and J usage is TRBJ1-2; D is undetermined. Germline V lookup: CDR1 MNHNS, CDR2 SASEGT. The CDR3 has 12 amino acids. V shed 3 bases and J shed 8 bases, with 10 bases lying between them. CDR3 nucleotide sequence: TGTGCCAGCAGTGAGTCGTCCAGCGGCTACACCTTC. This translates into CASSESSSGYTF.

This chain joins TRBV7-9 and TRBJ1-1, with D tentatively TRBD1 (5 bases). Trimming took 4 bases from V and 5 from J, leaving 14 bases between them. This CDR3 contains 14 residues. CDR1 and CDR2 from the germline V gene are SEHNR and FQNEAQ (reference sequence). CDR3 in DNA: TGTGCCAGCAGCTGGGCAGGGAGGGATACTGAAGCTTTCTTT. Protein sequence: CASSWAGRDTEAFF.

The chain carries TRBV20-1 and TRBJ2-5; 12 nucleotides align to TRBD2. V was pared by 5 bases and J by 5 bases, with 3 bases of the junction left unmatched. There are 13 residues in the CDR3. Germline values: CDR1 DFQATT, CDR2 SNEGSKA (reference sequence). The CDR3 loop reads CSAPSGGAETQYF. CDR3 in DNA: TGCAGTGCTCCTAGCGGGGGGGCTGAGACCCAGTACTTC.

This sequence joins TRBV20-1 and TRBJ2-3, with 8 positions matching TRBD1. Trimming cost V 1 base and J 2 bases; bases outside gene matches: 5. Germline CDR1 is DFQATT and CDR2 is SNEGSKA (reference sequence). This CDR3 region has 15 residues. The CDR3 loop is CSARGDRSSTDTQYF. CDR3 nucleotides: TGCAGTGCTAGAGGGGACAGGTCCTCCACAGATACGCAGTATTTT.

This clonotype was seen a handful of times. This chain connects TRBV4-1 to TRBJ1-6; D is possibly TRBD1 (6 bases). Germline CDR1 and CDR2: MGHRA and YSYEKL. The germline V and J ends were trimmed by 7 bases and 6 bases, with 10 bases remaining between them. The CDR3 is 13 residues long. CDR3 coding DNA: TGCGCCAGCAACGAGGGGGGTAATTCACCCCTCCACTTT. Translated: CASNEGGNSPLHF.

V and J are TRBV2 and TRBJ1-2; TRBD1 matches 9 bases. The CDR3 contains 14 residues. Germline V gives CDR1 SNHLY, CDR2 FYNNEI. The V segment lost 6 bases and the J segment 8 bases; nucleotides outside the gene matches: 10. CDR3 DNA sequence: TGTGCCAGCAGGGTTGAGGGACAGGGTTGGGGCTACACCTTC. Its translation: CASRVEGQGWGYTF.

J is TRBJ1-1 and V is TRBV20-1, with D possibly being TRBD1 (5 bases). Germline V gives CDR1 DFQATT, CDR2 SNEGSKA (reference sequence). The V and J ends lost 7 bases and 0 bases respectively, with 12 bases between them. There are 13 residues in the CDR3. The CDR3 DNA follows: TGCAGTGGATTCAGGGAGGTGAACACTGAAGCTTTCTTT. Its translation: CSGFREVNTEAFF.

In its sample, this clonotype was seen a few times. The rearrangement uses TRBV4-2 and TRBJ1-2; 7 nucleotides agree with TRBD1. With 2 bases clipped from V and 4 bases from J, the junction kept 7 bases outside the gene matches. The CDR3 has 15 amino acids. CDR1 and CDR2 from the germline V gene are LGHNA and YNFKEQ. CDR3 loop: CASSQPDRSAYGYTF. As DNA, the CDR3 is TGTGCCAGCAGCCAACCGGACAGGAGCGCCTATGGCTACACCTTC.

CDR3 DNA: TGTGCCAGCAGCTTGACGGCCCGGGGCGAGCAGTACTTC. It is translated as CASSLTARGEQYF. The rearrangement links TRBV5-5 to TRBJ2-7, with D maybe TRBD2 (5 bases). CDR1 and CDR2 (germline): SGHKS, YYEKEE (reference sequence). The CDR3 is 13 residues long. V was trimmed by 1 base and J by 6 bases, leaving 11 bases between them.

The chain recombines TRBV2 with TRBJ2-3; D is unresolved. The germline CDR1 and CDR2 sequences are SNHLY and FYNNEI. The ends were cut back, 5 bases at V and 6 bases at J, with 9 bases in the middle. The length of the CDR3 is 12 residues. The chain's CDR3 is CASSSERDTQYF. The CDR3 DNA follows: TGTGCCAGCAGTAGCGAGAGGGATACGCAGTATTTT.